This is a list of T cell receptor beta chains from one sample in a study of shared clonotypes between healthy human individuals. Sequencing was performed with immunoSEQ multiplex PCR; in TCRdb, only in-frame clones are kept and a portion is missing. Of 2 million to 2.5 million clones in the sample, approximately 94% were seen once. Material for sequencing was naive CD8+ T cells from PBMCs. The receptors derive from a man aged 18 to 30 in good health. Some clones in this sample may be carry-over from other donors' samples. CDR3s include the opening cysteine and the closing phenylalanine or tryptophan. The order of the fields is J gene, clone size, V gene, D gene, CDR3 DNA, CDR3 protein. A D gene is named only where the DNA matches it firmly. Some rows mark clone size as missing; the rest say once, few, many or name a class of expanded clone.

TRBJ1-5,.,TRBV5-1,.,TGCGCCAGCAGCTTGAGTCACTCTCCAGGGGACGGTCAGCCCCAGCATTTT,CASSLSHSPGDGQPQHF
TRBJ1-5,.,TRBV27,TRBD1,TGTGCCAGCAGTAACAGGGGTGATCAGCCCCAGCATTTT,CASSNRGDQPQHF
TRBJ1-5,.,TRBV19,TRBD1,TGTGCCAGTAGACTAAAACATCCGGGACAGGGGCCGATGGGCAATCAGCCCCAGCATTTT,CASRLKHPGQGPMGNQPQHF
TRBJ2-1,.,TRBV6-1,TRBD2,TGTGCCAGCAGTGAATGGACCAGGGAGGGGTTAGATGAGCAGTTCTTC,CASSEWTREGLDEQFF
TRBJ2-7,.,TRBV27,.,TGTGCCAGCAGTTTGGGTGTTAGCTCCTACGAGCAGTACTTC,CASSLGVSSYEQYF
TRBJ2-5,.,TRBV28,.,TGTGCCAGCAGCGACGAGGGGACACGGGAGCAGTACTTC,CASSDEGTREQYF
TRBJ2-1,.,TRBV7-9,.,TGTGCCAGCAGCTTAGGTAGGGCCGAGCAGTTCTTC,CASSLGRAEQFF
TRBJ1-1,few,TRBV30,.,TGTGCCTGGAGCCCGGGGGGCTTGGAAGCTTTCTTT,CAWSPGGLEAFF
TRBJ1-1,.,TRBV5-4,.,TGTGCCAGCAGCTTGACAGTGAACACTGAAGCTTTCTTT,CASSLTVNTEAFF
TRBJ1-1,.,TRBV7-9,.,TGTGCCAGCAGCTTACCCAAGGGGGGGCCTGTCTTT,CASSLPKGGPVF
TRBJ2-5,.,TRBV6-1,.,TGTGCCAGCAGTGCGACGGGGGTGGCCCAGTACTTC,CASSATGVAQYF
TRBJ2-3,.,TRBV28,TRBD1,TGTGCCAGCAGTTCCGGGACAGGGCCAGTCGGAGATACGCAGTATTTT,CASSSGTGPVGDTQYF
TRBJ2-7,.,TRBV14,TRBD2,TGTGCCAGCAGCCCATTAGCGGGGGGACCTCGGCACGAGCAGTACTTC,CASSPLAGGPRHEQYF
TRBJ2-1,few,TRBV29-1,.,TGCAGCGTTGAGGTCAGGTACAATGAGCAGTTCTTC,CSVEVRYNEQFF
TRBJ2-1,.,TRBV29-1,.,TGCAGCGTCCCACCCCGTAATGAGCAGTTCTTC,CSVPPRNEQFF
TRBJ2-7,.,TRBV5-6,TRBD1,TGTGCCAGCAGCTTCGACAGGGGGTACGAGCAGTACTTC,CASSFDRGYEQYF
TRBJ2-7,.,TRBV27,.,TGTGCCAGCAGTTGGGGGAAAACCTACGAGCAGTACTTC,CASSWGKTYEQYF
TRBJ2-7,.,TRBV6-1,.,TGTGCCAGCAGCGCGACTAGTTTCTACGAGCAGTACTTC,CASSATSFYEQYF
TRBJ2-7,.,TRBV7-2,.,TGTGCCAGCAGCCCTGCTGGGCAGGGGCCCAACTACGAGCAGTACTTC,CASSPAGQGPNYEQYF
TRBJ2-3,.,TRBV28,TRBD1,TGTGCCAGCAGGATCACAGGGGGCATCCCAGATACGCAGTATTTT,CASRITGGIPDTQYF
TRBJ2-7,.,TRBV13,.,TGTGCCAGCAGGCAGGGCGGGGCCTACGAGCAGTACTTC,CASRQGGAYEQYF
TRBJ2-7,.,TRBV2,TRBD2,TGTGCCAGCAGTGAAGGAAGGACTAGCGGGAGGGCCCTGATCAGCGAGCAGTACTTC,CASSEGRTSGRALISEQYF
TRBJ2-7,.,TRBV7-8,.,TGTGCCAGCAGCGTTCGGGAGATAGCGGACTACGAGCAGTACTTC,CASSVREIADYEQYF